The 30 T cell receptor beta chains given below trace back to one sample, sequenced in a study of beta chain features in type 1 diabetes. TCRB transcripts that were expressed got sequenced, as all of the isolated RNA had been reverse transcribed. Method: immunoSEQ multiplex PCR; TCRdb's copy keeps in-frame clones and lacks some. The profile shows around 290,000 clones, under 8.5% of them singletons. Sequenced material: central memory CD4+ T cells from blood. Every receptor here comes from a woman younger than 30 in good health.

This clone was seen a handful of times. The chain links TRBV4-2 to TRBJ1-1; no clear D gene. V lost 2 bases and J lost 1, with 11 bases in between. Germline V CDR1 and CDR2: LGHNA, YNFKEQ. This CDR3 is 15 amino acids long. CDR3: CASSQTGGSNTEAFF. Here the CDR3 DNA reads TGTGCCAGCAGCCAAACGGGAGGGTCGAACACTGAAGCTTTCTTT.

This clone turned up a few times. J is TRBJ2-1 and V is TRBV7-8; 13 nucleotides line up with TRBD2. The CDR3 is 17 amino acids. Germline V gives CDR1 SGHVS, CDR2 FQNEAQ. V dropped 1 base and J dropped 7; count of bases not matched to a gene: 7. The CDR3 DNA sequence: TGTGCCAGCAGCTTAGGCCAGGGACTAGCGGGATTTAATGAGCAGTTCTTC. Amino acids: CASSLGQGLAGFNEQFF.

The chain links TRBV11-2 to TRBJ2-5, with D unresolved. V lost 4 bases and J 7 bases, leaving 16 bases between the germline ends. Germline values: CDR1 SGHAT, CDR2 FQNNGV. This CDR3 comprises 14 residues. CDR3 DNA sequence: TGTGCCAGCAGCTCCGGGTCTTTAGGCTTGACCCAGTACTTC. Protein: CASSSGSLGLTQYF. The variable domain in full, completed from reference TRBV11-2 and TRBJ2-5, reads EAGVAQSPRYKIIEKRQSVAFWCNPISGHATLYWYQQILGQGPKLLIQFQNNGVVDDSQLPKDRFSAERLKGVDSTLKIQPAKLEDSAVYLCASSSGSLGLTQYFGPGTRLLVL.

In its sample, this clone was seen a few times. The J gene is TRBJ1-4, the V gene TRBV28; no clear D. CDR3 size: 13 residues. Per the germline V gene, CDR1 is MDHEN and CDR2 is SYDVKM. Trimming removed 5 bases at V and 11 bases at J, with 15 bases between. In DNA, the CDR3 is TGTGCCAGCAGTACAAAGGACGCCCGGAAACTGTTTTTT. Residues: CASSTKDARKLFF.

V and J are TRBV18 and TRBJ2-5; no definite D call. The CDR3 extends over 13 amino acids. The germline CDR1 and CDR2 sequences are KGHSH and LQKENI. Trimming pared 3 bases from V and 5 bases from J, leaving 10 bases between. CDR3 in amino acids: CASSPRMGETQYF. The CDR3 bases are TGTGCCAGCTCACCTCGGATGGGGGAGACCCAGTACTTC.

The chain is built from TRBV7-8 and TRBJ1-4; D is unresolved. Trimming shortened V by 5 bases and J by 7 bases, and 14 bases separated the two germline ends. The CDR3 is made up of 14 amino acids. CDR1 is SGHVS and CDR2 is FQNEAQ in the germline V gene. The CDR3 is CASSPRRSGEKLFF. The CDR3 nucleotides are TGTGCCAGCAGCCCCAGGAGGTCCGGTGAAAAACTGTTTTTT.

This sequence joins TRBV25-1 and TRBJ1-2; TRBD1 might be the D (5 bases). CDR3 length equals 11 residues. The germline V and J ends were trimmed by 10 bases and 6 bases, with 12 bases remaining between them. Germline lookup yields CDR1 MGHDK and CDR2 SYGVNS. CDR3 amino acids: CATKTVHGYTF. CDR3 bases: TGTGCCACCAAGACAGTCCATGGCTACACCTTC.

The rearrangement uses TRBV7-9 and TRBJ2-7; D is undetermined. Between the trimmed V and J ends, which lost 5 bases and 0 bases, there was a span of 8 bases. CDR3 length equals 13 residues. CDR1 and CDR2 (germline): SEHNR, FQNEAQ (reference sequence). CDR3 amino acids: CASSGVASYEQYV. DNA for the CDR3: TGTGCCAGCAGCGGCGTGGCCTCCTACGAGCAGTACGTC.

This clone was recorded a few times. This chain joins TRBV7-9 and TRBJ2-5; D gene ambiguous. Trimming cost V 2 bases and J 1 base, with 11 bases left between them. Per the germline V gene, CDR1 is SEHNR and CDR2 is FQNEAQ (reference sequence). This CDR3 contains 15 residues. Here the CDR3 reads CASSLRAALQETQYF. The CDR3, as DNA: TGTGCCAGCAGCTTAAGGGCAGCCCTCCAAGAGACCCAGTACTTC.

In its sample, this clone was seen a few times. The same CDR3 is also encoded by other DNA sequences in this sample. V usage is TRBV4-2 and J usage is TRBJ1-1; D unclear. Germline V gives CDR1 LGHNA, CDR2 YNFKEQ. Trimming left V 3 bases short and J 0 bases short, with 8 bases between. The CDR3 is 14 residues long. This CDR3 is CASSQDGVNTEAFF. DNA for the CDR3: TGTGCCAGCAGCCAGGACGGGGTGAACACTGAAGCTTTCTTT.

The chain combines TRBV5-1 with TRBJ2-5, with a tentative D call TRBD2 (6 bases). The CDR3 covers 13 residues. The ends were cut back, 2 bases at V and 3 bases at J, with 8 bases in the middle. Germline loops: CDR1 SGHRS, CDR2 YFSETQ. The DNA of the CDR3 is TGCGCCAGCAGCTTCCGGGGGAAAGAGACCCAGTACTTC. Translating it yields CASSFRGKETQYF.

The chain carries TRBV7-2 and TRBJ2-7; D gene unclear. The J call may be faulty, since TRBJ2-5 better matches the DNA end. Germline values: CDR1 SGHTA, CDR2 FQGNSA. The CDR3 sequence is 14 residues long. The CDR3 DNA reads TGTGCCAGCAGCTATATGAGACTGGGGGAGACCCAGTACTTC. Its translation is CASSYMRLGETQYF.

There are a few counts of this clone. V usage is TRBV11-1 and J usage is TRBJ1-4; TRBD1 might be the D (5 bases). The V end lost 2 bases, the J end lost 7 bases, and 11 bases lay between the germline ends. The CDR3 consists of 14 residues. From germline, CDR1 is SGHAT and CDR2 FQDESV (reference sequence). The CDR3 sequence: CASSLQGRSEKLFF. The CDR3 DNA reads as TGTGCCAGCAGCTTACAGGGAAGAAGTGAAAAACTGTTTTTT.

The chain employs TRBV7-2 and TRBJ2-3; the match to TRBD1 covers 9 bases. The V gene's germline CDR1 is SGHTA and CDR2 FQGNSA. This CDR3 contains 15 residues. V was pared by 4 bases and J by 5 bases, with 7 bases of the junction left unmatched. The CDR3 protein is CASSSYRGQGDTQYF. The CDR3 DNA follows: TGTGCCAGCAGCTCCTACAGGGGGCAGGGAGATACGCAGTATTTT.

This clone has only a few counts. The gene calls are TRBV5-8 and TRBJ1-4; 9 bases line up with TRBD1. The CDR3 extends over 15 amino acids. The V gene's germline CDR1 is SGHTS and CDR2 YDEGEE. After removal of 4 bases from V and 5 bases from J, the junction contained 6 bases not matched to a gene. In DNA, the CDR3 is TGTGCCAGCAGCGCCGGGACAGGGTCCAATGAAAAACTGTTTTTT. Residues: CASSAGTGSNEKLFF.

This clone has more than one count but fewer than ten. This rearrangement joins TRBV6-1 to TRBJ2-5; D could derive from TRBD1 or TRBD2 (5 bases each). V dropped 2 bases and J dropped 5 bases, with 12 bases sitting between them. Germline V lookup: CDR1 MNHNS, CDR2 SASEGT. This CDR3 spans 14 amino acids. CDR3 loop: CASSEHLGRETQYF. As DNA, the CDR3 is TGTGCCAGCAGTGAACACCTGGGACGGGAGACCCAGTACTTC.

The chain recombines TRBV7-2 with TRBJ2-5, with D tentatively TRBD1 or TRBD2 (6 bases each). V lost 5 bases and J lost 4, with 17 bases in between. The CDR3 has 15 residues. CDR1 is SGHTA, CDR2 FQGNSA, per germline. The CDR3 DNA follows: TGTGCCAGCAGCCGCGCTGGGGGGCGAAGAGAGACCCAGTACTTC. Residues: CASSRAGGRRETQYF.

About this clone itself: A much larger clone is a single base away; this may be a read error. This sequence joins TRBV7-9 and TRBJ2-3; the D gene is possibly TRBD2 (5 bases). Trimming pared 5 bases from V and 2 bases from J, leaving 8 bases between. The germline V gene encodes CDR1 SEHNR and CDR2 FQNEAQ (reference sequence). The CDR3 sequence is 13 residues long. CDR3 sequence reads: CASSRRFTDTQYF. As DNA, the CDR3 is TGTGCCAGCAGCCGGAGGTTCACAGATACGCAGTATTTT.

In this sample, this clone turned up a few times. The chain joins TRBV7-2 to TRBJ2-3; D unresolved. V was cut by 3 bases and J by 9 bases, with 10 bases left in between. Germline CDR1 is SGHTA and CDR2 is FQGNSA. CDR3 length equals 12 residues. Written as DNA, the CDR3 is TGTGCCAGCAGCTTCAGGCGTGAGACGCAGTATTTT. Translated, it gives CASSFRRETQYF.

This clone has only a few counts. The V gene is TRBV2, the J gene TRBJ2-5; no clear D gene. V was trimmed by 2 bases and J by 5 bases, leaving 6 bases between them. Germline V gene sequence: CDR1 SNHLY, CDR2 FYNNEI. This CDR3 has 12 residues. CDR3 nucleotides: TGTGCCAGCAGTGAAAATCAGGAGACCCAGTACTTC. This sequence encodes CASSENQETQYF. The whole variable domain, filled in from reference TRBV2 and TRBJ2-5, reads EPEVTQTPSHQVTQMGQEVILRCVPISNHLYFYWYRQILGQKVEFLVSFYNNEISEKSEIFDDQFSVERPDGSNFTLKIRSTKLEDSAMYFCASSENQETQYFGPGTRLLVL.

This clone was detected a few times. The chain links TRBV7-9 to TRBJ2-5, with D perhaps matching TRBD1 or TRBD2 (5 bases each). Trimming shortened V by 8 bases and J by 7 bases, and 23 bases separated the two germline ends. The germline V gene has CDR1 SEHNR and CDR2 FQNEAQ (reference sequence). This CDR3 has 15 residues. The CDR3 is CASAPEGNSPRTQYF. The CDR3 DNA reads TGTGCCAGCGCCCCCGAGGGGAACAGCCCCAGGACCCAGTACTTC.

The CDR3 nucleotides read TGTGCCACGTCGCAGGGCGAGGGGGGCAATGAGCAGTTCTTC. This encodes CATSQGEGGNEQFF. This chain uses TRBV15 with TRBJ2-1, with D tentatively TRBD1 or TRBD2 (6 bases each). The CDR3 runs to 14 residues. V dropped 9 bases and J dropped 6 bases, with 18 bases sitting between them. The germline CDR1 and CDR2 sequences are LNHNV and YYDKDF (reference sequence).

CDR3 sequence (DNA): TGCAGCGTTGACTTACCGACAGGCTATGGCTACACCTTC. Translating gives CSVDLPTGYGYTF. This rearrangement joins TRBV29-1 to TRBJ1-2; tentatively, D is TRBD1 (6 bases). V was trimmed by 3 bases and J by 4 bases, leaving 12 bases between them. CDR1 is SQVTM, CDR2 ANQGSEA, per germline. The CDR3 sequence is 13 residues long.

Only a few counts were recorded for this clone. The CDR3 nucleotides read TGCGCCAGCAGCAGCTTGACTAGCGGCTACGAGCAGTACTTC. As protein: CASSSLTSGYEQYF. V is TRBV5-1 and J is TRBJ2-5, with 9 bases fitting TRBD2. The J call may be faulty, since TRBJ2-7 better matches the DNA end. Germline loops: CDR1 SGHRS, CDR2 YFSETQ. This CDR3 is 14 amino acids long.

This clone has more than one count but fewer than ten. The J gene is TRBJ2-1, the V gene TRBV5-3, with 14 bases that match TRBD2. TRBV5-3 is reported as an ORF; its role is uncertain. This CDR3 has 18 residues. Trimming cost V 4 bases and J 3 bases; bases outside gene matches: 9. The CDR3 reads CARSPGLAGVRSYNEQFF. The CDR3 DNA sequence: TGTGCCAGAAGCCCGGGACTAGCGGGAGTACGGAGCTACAATGAGCAGTTCTTC.

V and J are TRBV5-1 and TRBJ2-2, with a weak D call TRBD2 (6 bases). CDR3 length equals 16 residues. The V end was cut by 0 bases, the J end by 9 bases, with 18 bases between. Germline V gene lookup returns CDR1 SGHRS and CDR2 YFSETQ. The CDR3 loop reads CASSLASVRRDRELFF. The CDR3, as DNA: TGCGCCAGCAGCTTGGCCTCGGTGAGGAGGGACCGGGAGCTGTTTTTT.

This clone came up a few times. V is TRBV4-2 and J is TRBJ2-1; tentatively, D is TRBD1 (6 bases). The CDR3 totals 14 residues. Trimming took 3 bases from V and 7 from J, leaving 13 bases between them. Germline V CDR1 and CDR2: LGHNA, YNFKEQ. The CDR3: CASSHRGLGNEQFF. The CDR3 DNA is TGTGCCAGCAGCCACAGGGGTTTGGGGAATGAGCAGTTCTTC.

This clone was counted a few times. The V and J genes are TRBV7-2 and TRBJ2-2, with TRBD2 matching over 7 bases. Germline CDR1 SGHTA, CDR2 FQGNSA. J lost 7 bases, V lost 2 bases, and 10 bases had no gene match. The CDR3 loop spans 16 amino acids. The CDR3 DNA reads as TGTGCCAGCAGCTTAAGGGGCGGGAGCAAGGACGGGGAGCTGTTTTTT. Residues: CASSLRGGSKDGELFF.

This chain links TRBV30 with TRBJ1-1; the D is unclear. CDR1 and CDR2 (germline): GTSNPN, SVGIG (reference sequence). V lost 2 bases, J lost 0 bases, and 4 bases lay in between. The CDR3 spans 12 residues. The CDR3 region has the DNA TGTGCCTGGAGTCTCATGAACACTGAAGCTTTCTTT. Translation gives CAWSLMNTEAFF.

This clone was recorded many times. CDR3 loop: CASSYAELGEQFF. CDR3 in DNA: TGTGCCAGCAGTTACGCCGAGTTGGGTGAGCAGTTCTTC. The chain links TRBV2 to TRBJ2-1; D gene unclear. The CDR3 consists of 13 residues. Trimming pared 5 bases from V and 9 bases from J, leaving 14 bases between. Looked up from germline, CDR1 is SNHLY and CDR2 is FYNNEI.